The source of this TCR beta chain is a study of cytomegalovirus exposure and HLA in healthy donors. On this clone itself: Its antigen is still unknown.

The primer mix had 60 Vbeta and 13 Jbeta primers. Some clones are missing from TCRdb's copy, which holds only in-frame ones; the method was immunoSEQ multiplex PCR. The repertoire holds around 150,000 clones, with roughly 80% as singletons. Study conclusions and caveats: The likely explanation for a cluster of highly shared sequence variants was sequencing artifact.

V lost 6 bases, J lost 10 bases, and 14 bases stayed unmatched. This CDR3 is 14 amino acids long. CDR1 and CDR2 (germline): MDHEN, SYDVKM. The chain carries TRBV28 and TRBJ1-1; 7 positions match TRBD1. The sample was PBMCs. The receptor was isolated from a woman aged 45-65 years in good health and CMV-seronegative. The CDR3 DNA reads as TGTGCCAGCAGACCACAGGACAGGTCAAAAGGAGCTTTCTTT. Encoded protein: CASRPQDRSKGAFF.